Listed below are T cell receptor beta chains from one sample, sequenced in a study of blood T cell repertoires in COVID-19. Data came from immunoSEQ multiplex PCR; TCRdb stores just in-frame clones and leaves some out. The sample yields roughly 260,000 clones, roughly 86% seen once. Material for sequencing was peripheral blood. The receptors come from a woman in her twenties or thirties with COVID-19, enrolled during active disease. Each CDR3 is given with its conserved first and last residue. Each record gives: CDR3 length, D gene, clone size, V gene, J gene, CDR3 DNA, CDR3 protein. The D gene is left open where the match is weak. Where a row states a size, it is once, few, many or the class of an expanded clone; other rows omit it.

cdr3_length: 16; d_call: -; clone_size: -; v_call: TRBV5-1; j_call: TRBJ1-2; cdr3_nt: TGCGCCAGCAGCGTATCCGCCAGGGCACAGGACTATGGCTACACCTTC; cdr3_aa: CASSVSARAQDYGYTF
cdr3_length: 13; d_call: -; clone_size: -; v_call: TRBV18; j_call: TRBJ1-2; cdr3_nt: TGTGCCAGCTCACCTGACGGGAACTATGGCTACACCTTC; cdr3_aa: CASSPDGNYGYTF
cdr3_length: 15; d_call: -; clone_size: -; v_call: TRBV4-3; j_call: TRBJ1-6; cdr3_nt: TGCGCCAGCAGCCCAGGGCGTCAGACCAGCTCACCCCTCCACTTT; cdr3_aa: CASSPGRQTSSPLHF
cdr3_length: 15; d_call: TRBD2; clone_size: once; v_call: TRBV28; j_call: TRBJ2-7; cdr3_nt: TGTGCCAGCAGTGCGGGACTAGCGGGGTTCTACGAGCAGTACTTC; cdr3_aa: CASSAGLAGFYEQYF
cdr3_length: 12; d_call: -; clone_size: -; v_call: TRBV2; j_call: TRBJ2-7; cdr3_nt: TGTGCCAGCAGCCCTCGGCGGGACGAGCAGTACTTC; cdr3_aa: CASSPRRDEQYF
cdr3_length: 14; d_call: TRBD2; clone_size: -; v_call: TRBV12-5; j_call: TRBJ2-7; cdr3_nt: TGTGCTAGTGCCCCTAGCGGGAGTATATACGAGCAGTACTTC; cdr3_aa: CASAPSGSIYEQYF
cdr3_length: 13; d_call: -; clone_size: -; v_call: TRBV3-1/TRBV3-2; j_call: TRBJ2-1; cdr3_nt: TGTGCCAGCAGCCTCCTTCCTAGAAGCGAGCAGTTCTTC; cdr3_aa: CASSLLPRSEQFF
cdr3_length: 14; d_call: -; clone_size: -; v_call: TRBV30; j_call: TRBJ1-5; cdr3_nt: TGTGCCTGGAGCGCAGACAAGATCAATCAGCCCCAGCATTTT; cdr3_aa: CAWSADKINQPQHF
cdr3_length: 14; d_call: -; clone_size: -; v_call: TRBV6-1; j_call: TRBJ2-5; cdr3_nt: TGTGCCAGCAGTGAATATTGGACTCGGGAGACCCAGTACTTC; cdr3_aa: CASSEYWTRETQYF
cdr3_length: 14; d_call: -; clone_size: -; v_call: TRBV5-1; j_call: TRBJ1-2; cdr3_nt: TGCGCCAGCAGCTCGGGACAAGGGTACCGGGGCTACACCTTC; cdr3_aa: CASSSGQGYRGYTF
cdr3_length: 15; d_call: -; clone_size: -; v_call: TRBV4-1; j_call: TRBJ2-7; cdr3_nt: TGCGCCAGCAGCCGAGAGACTTACGCTTCCTACGAGCAGTACTTC; cdr3_aa: CASSRETYASYEQYF
cdr3_length: 15; d_call: -; clone_size: -; v_call: TRBV21-1; j_call: TRBJ2-4; cdr3_nt: TGTGCCAGCAATAGCCGCTTGTGGCCAAAACGAATTCAGTACTTC; cdr3_aa: CASNSRLWPKRIQYF
cdr3_length: 13; d_call: -; clone_size: -; v_call: TRBV12-3/TRBV12-4; j_call: TRBJ2-7; cdr3_nt: TGTGCCAGCAGTCCCCGTAGACAGGACGAGCAGTACTTC; cdr3_aa: CASSPRRQDEQYF
cdr3_length: 13; d_call: -; clone_size: once; v_call: TRBV9; j_call: TRBJ1-5; cdr3_nt: TGTGCCAGCAGCCGGGTTGGGAATCAGCCCCAGCATTTT; cdr3_aa: CASSRVGNQPQHF
cdr3_length: 14; d_call: -; clone_size: -; v_call: TRBV30; j_call: TRBJ1-1; cdr3_nt: TGTGCCTGGAGTGTACTACTTTCCCTCCCTGGGGCTTTCTTT; cdr3_aa: CAWSVLLSLPGAFF
cdr3_length: 15; d_call: TRBD1; clone_size: many; v_call: TRBV6-6; j_call: TRBJ1-6; cdr3_nt: TGTGCCAGCAGTTACCGGGGACAGGGGGGATCACCCCTCCACTTT; cdr3_aa: CASSYRGQGGSPLHF
cdr3_length: 14; d_call: -; clone_size: once; v_call: TRBV18; j_call: TRBJ2-1; cdr3_nt: TGTGCCAGCTCGGAGTCAAGCTCCTACAATGAGCAGTTCTTC; cdr3_aa: CASSESSSYNEQFF
cdr3_length: 16; d_call: TRBD2; clone_size: -; v_call: TRBV7-9; j_call: TRBJ2-1; cdr3_nt: TGTGCCAGCAGCTCTCCACTAGCGCCACTGGGGGATGAGCAGTTCTTC; cdr3_aa: CASSSPLAPLGDEQFF
cdr3_length: 14; d_call: -; clone_size: -; v_call: TRBV2; j_call: TRBJ1-2; cdr3_nt: TGTGCCAGCAGTGATCTTCGGGGAACCGGCGGCTACACCTTC; cdr3_aa: CASSDLRGTGGYTF
cdr3_length: 16; d_call: -; clone_size: -; v_call: TRBV7-9; j_call: TRBJ1-3; cdr3_nt: TGTGCCAGCAGCTTAGAAATCGGGTTCTCTGGAAACACCATATATTTT; cdr3_aa: CASSLEIGFSGNTIYF
cdr3_length: 15; d_call: TRBD1; clone_size: -; v_call: TRBV18; j_call: TRBJ2-1; cdr3_nt: TGTGCCAGCTCACCCTTAATGACAGGGATAGATGAGCAGTTCTTC; cdr3_aa: CASSPLMTGIDEQFF
cdr3_length: 15; d_call: TRBD1; clone_size: once; v_call: TRBV5-1; j_call: TRBJ1-4; cdr3_nt: TGCGCCAGTCGCGCCGTGGGGACAGGGGTCGAAAAACTGTTTTTT; cdr3_aa: CASRAVGTGVEKLFF
cdr3_length: 14; d_call: -; clone_size: -; v_call: TRBV14; j_call: TRBJ2-7; cdr3_nt: TGTGCCAGCAGCCGTCATAGGTCCGGGAACGAGCAGTACTTC; cdr3_aa: CASSRHRSGNEQYF
cdr3_length: 15; d_call: TRBD1; clone_size: -; v_call: TRBV2; j_call: TRBJ1-6; cdr3_nt: TGTGCCAGCAGTGAGGCACAGGGGGCAAGGTCACCCCTCCACTTT; cdr3_aa: CASSEAQGARSPLHF
cdr3_length: 18; d_call: TRBD1; clone_size: -; v_call: TRBV28; j_call: TRBJ2-6; cdr3_nt: TGTGCCAGCAGTTTAGGCGGACAGGGTCCGTCTGGGGCCAACGTCCTGACTTTC; cdr3_aa: CASSLGGQGPSGANVLTF
cdr3_length: 16; d_call: TRBD1; clone_size: -; v_call: TRBV28; j_call: TRBJ1-1; cdr3_nt: TGTGCCAGCAGGGGCTCCGACAGGGGGGTAAACACTGAAGCTTTCTTT; cdr3_aa: CASRGSDRGVNTEAFF
cdr3_length: 15; d_call: -; clone_size: -; v_call: TRBV4-1; j_call: TRBJ2-7; cdr3_nt: TGCGCCAGCAGCCAAGACACTTATAGCTCCTACGAGCAGTACTTC; cdr3_aa: CASSQDTYSSYEQYF
cdr3_length: 14; d_call: -; clone_size: -; v_call: TRBV5-1; j_call: TRBJ1-4; cdr3_nt: TGCGCCAGCAGCAGGACAGCCGAGAATGAAAAACTGTTTTTT; cdr3_aa: CASSRTAENEKLFF
cdr3_length: 13; d_call: TRBD2; clone_size: -; v_call: TRBV5-1; j_call: TRBJ2-7; cdr3_nt: TGCGCCAGCAGCTCGGGGGGTATGGGCGAGCAGTACTTC; cdr3_aa: CASSSGGMGEQYF
cdr3_length: 15; d_call: TRBD1; clone_size: -; v_call: TRBV28; j_call: TRBJ2-2; cdr3_nt: TGTGCCAGCAGTTGGGACAGGGTAGAAACCGGGGAGCTGTTTTTT; cdr3_aa: CASSWDRVETGELFF
cdr3_length: 15; d_call: TRBD1; clone_size: -; v_call: TRBV24-1; j_call: TRBJ2-5; cdr3_nt: TGTGCCACCAGTGATTTGACAGGGGGCGGAGAGACCCAGTACTTC; cdr3_aa: CATSDLTGGGETQYF
cdr3_length: 13; d_call: -; clone_size: -; v_call: TRBV4-3; j_call: TRBJ2-1; cdr3_nt: TGCGCCAGCAGCCCCTCGGCAGGGGATGAGCAGTTCTTC; cdr3_aa: CASSPSAGDEQFF
cdr3_length: 13; d_call: TRBD2; clone_size: once; v_call: TRBV7-2; j_call: TRBJ2-1; cdr3_nt: TGTGCCAGCAGCCTAATGACGGGGGGTGAGCAGTTCTTC; cdr3_aa: CASSLMTGGEQFF
cdr3_length: 14; d_call: TRBD2; clone_size: -; v_call: TRBV19; j_call: TRBJ2-3; cdr3_nt: TGTGCCAGTTCTCTGGGACTACCTACAGATACGCAGTATTTT; cdr3_aa: CASSLGLPTDTQYF
cdr3_length: 16; d_call: TRBD2; clone_size: once; v_call: TRBV9; j_call: TRBJ2-1; cdr3_nt: TGTGCCAGCAGCGCCCATAGCGGGAGATCCTACAATGAGCAGTTCTTC; cdr3_aa: CASSAHSGRSYNEQFF
cdr3_length: 14; d_call: TRBD1; clone_size: -; v_call: TRBV5-6; j_call: TRBJ2-7; cdr3_nt: TGTGCCAGCACTCGCGGGCAGGGGGTTTACGAGCAGTACTTC; cdr3_aa: CASTRGQGVYEQYF
cdr3_length: 14; d_call: TRBD1; clone_size: -; v_call: TRBV6-5; j_call: TRBJ2-2; cdr3_nt: TGTGCCAGCAGTAGGGACAGGGGGACCGGGGAGCTGTTTTTT; cdr3_aa: CASSRDRGTGELFF
cdr3_length: 16; d_call: -; clone_size: -; v_call: TRBV27; j_call: TRBJ1-6; cdr3_nt: TGTGCCAGCAGTCTCTTGGGGAGCTCCTATAATTCACCCCTCCACTTT; cdr3_aa: CASSLLGSSYNSPLHF
cdr3_length: 15; d_call: TRBD1; clone_size: once; v_call: TRBV4-1; j_call: TRBJ2-4; cdr3_nt: TGCGCCAGCAGCCAAGTTCGCACAGGGGAGAACATTCAGTACTTC; cdr3_aa: CASSQVRTGENIQYF
cdr3_length: 14; d_call: -; clone_size: once; v_call: TRBV7-9; j_call: TRBJ1-2; cdr3_nt: TGTGCCAGCAGCTTAGCTCCGGGTGGCTATGGCTACACCTTC; cdr3_aa: CASSLAPGGYGYTF
cdr3_length: 15; d_call: TRBD2; clone_size: -; v_call: TRBV19; j_call: TRBJ2-3; cdr3_nt: TGTGCCAGTAGTATAGCGGGAGGGTTCACAGATACGCAGTATTTT; cdr3_aa: CASSIAGGFTDTQYF
cdr3_length: 14; d_call: TRBD2; clone_size: -; v_call: TRBV19; j_call: TRBJ2-1; cdr3_nt: TGTGCCAGTAGTGCGGGGGGGGATTACAATGAGCAGTTCTTC; cdr3_aa: CASSAGGDYNEQFF
cdr3_length: 14; d_call: -; clone_size: -; v_call: TRBV19; j_call: TRBJ2-7; cdr3_nt: TGTGCCAGTAGTTTCGATGGCAATTCCTACGAGCAGTACTTC; cdr3_aa: CASSFDGNSYEQYF
cdr3_length: 16; d_call: TRBD1; clone_size: -; v_call: TRBV19; j_call: TRBJ1-5; cdr3_nt: TGTGCCAGCAAAGGGGGTCAGGGGGCTAGCAATCAGCCCCAGCATTTT; cdr3_aa: CASKGGQGASNQPQHF
cdr3_length: 18; d_call: TRBD2; clone_size: once; v_call: TRBV27; j_call: TRBJ2-7; cdr3_nt: TGTGCCAGTGTTAGGCGGTCTAGCGGGAGCGGGAGCTCCTACGAGCAGTACTTC; cdr3_aa: CASVRRSSGSGSSYEQYF
cdr3_length: 15; d_call: -; clone_size: -; v_call: TRBV4-1; j_call: TRBJ2-7; cdr3_nt: TGCGCCAGCAGCCTACGCCCCGAAACCTACGATTACCAGTACTTC; cdr3_aa: CASSLRPETYDYQYF
cdr3_length: 13; d_call: -; clone_size: -; v_call: TRBV2; j_call: TRBJ1-5; cdr3_nt: TGTGCCAGCAGTCAGGGAAGCAATCAGCCCCAGCATTTT; cdr3_aa: CASSQGSNQPQHF
cdr3_length: 15; d_call: -; clone_size: few; v_call: TRBV7-9; j_call: TRBJ2-1; cdr3_nt: TGTGCCAGCAGCTTACCAGTTAGTAGCGGCAATGAGCAGTTCTTC; cdr3_aa: CASSLPVSSGNEQFF
cdr3_length: 15; d_call: -; clone_size: -; v_call: TRBV9; j_call: TRBJ1-3; cdr3_nt: TGTGCCAGCAGCCTCTACGGAGCCCCTGGAAACACCATATATTTT; cdr3_aa: CASSLYGAPGNTIYF
cdr3_length: 14; d_call: TRBD2; clone_size: -; v_call: TRBV27; j_call: TRBJ2-7; cdr3_nt: TGTGCCAGCAGTTCGGAACTAGCGTCCTACGAGCAGTACTTC; cdr3_aa: CASSSELASYEQYF
cdr3_length: 15; d_call: TRBD2; clone_size: -; v_call: TRBV13; j_call: TRBJ2-3; cdr3_nt: TGTGCCAGCAGCTTAGCGGGAGGTGTCACAGATACGCAGTATTTT; cdr3_aa: CASSLAGGVTDTQYF
cdr3_length: 14; d_call: -; clone_size: -; v_call: TRBV11-2; j_call: TRBJ2-3; cdr3_nt: TGTGCCAGCATCCCGGTAGGGGAAGCAGATACGCAGTATTTT; cdr3_aa: CASIPVGEADTQYF
cdr3_length: 14; d_call: TRBD1; clone_size: -; v_call: TRBV28; j_call: TRBJ1-5; cdr3_nt: TGTGCCAGCAGTTACAGGGGACGATCCTTGCCCCAGCATTTT; cdr3_aa: CASSYRGRSLPQHF
cdr3_length: 14; d_call: TRBD1; clone_size: -; v_call: TRBV30; j_call: TRBJ2-7; cdr3_nt: TGTGCCTGGAGTAGGACAGGGGAGACCTACGAGCAGTACTTC; cdr3_aa: CAWSRTGETYEQYF
cdr3_length: 14; d_call: TRBD2; clone_size: few; v_call: TRBV2; j_call: TRBJ2-7; cdr3_nt: TGTGCCAGCAGTTTTAGCGGGATAGGCTACGAGCAGTACTTC; cdr3_aa: CASSFSGIGYEQYF